The T cell receptor (beta chain) under discussion was sequenced for a study of blood T cell repertoires in COVID-19. The table came from immunoSEQ multiplex PCR; TCRdb's copy has only in-frame clones and leaves some out. The sample yields some 200,000 clones, around 80% seen once. Germline V gene sequence: CDR1 SGHNT, CDR2 YENEEA. The trim removed 3 bases at V and 7 bases at J, leaving 5 bases unmatched. The CDR3 is made up of 14 amino acids. This sequence joins TRBV11-3 and TRBJ2-1; 8 nucleotides match TRBD2. The TCR comes from a woman in her 30s with COVID-19, enrolled during active disease. The specimen sequenced was peripheral blood. CDR3: CASSLAGGGNEQFF. The CDR3 coding sequence is TGTGCCAGCAGCTTGGCGGGAGGAGGAAATGAGCAGTTCTTC.